The T cell receptor (beta chain) under discussion was sequenced for a study of metastatic and nonmetastatic thyroid tumors. Study information: For malignant and benign thyroid patients, tumor or nodule tissue and blood were the sources whose repertoires were compared.

This clone is labeled medium-sized. Antigen: not known. Per the original methods: Construction of a distant-metastasis classifier for papillary thyroid cancer relied on CDR3 differences across clinicopathological groups. Using MiXCR, TCRdb reanalyzed the PCR reads. These V and J calls derive from TCRdb rather than the authors' analysis. The sample consists of tens of thousands of clones, 20% to 30% of them appearing once. Thyroid surgery was preceded by no treatment in any patient. V was trimmed by 7 bases and J by 1 base, leaving 11 bases between them. The CDR3 length is 13 residues. CDR1 is MNHNS, CDR2 SASEGT, per germline. Study observations and caveats: Reported TCR beta diversity, measured in blood and tumor, was significantly higher for malignant thyroid tumors than for benign nodules.

The sequencing sample was made of tumor tissue. This clonotype was sampled from a male donor with papillary thyroid cancer or a benign thyroid nodule (not recorded which). Some clones in this sample may be carry-over from other donors' samples. The chain has TRBV6-1 and TRBJ2-7; D gene ambiguous. CDR3 amino acids: CASIGRFSYEQYF. The CDR3 DNA follows: TGTGCCAGCATAGGGCGGTTTTCCTACGAGCAGTACTTC.